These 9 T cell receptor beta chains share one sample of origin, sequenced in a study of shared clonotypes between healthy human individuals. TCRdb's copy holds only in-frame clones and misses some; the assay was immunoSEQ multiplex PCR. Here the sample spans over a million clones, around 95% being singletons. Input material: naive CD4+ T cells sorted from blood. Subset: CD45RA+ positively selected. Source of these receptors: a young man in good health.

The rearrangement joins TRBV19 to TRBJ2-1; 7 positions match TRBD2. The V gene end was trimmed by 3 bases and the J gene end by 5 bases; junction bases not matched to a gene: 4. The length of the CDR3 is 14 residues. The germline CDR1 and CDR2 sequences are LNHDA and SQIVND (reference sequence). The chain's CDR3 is CASSILGGDNEQFF. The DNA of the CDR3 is TGTGCCAGTAGTATTTTGGGGGGGGACAATGAGCAGTTCTTC.

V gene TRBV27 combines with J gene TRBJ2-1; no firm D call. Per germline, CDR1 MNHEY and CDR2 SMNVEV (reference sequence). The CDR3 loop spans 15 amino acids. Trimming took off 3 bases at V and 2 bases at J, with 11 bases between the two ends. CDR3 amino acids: CASSFGSNPYNEQFF. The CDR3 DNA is TGTGCCAGCAGTTTCGGTAGCAACCCCTACAATGAGCAGTTCTTC.

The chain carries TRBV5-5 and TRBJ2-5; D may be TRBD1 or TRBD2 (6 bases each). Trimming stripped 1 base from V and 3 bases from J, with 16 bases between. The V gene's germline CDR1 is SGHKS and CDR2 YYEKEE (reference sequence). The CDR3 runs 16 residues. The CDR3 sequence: CASSLLIGGYKETQYF. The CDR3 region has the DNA TGTGCCAGCAGCTTGCTCATAGGGGGGTACAAAGAGACCCAGTACTTC.

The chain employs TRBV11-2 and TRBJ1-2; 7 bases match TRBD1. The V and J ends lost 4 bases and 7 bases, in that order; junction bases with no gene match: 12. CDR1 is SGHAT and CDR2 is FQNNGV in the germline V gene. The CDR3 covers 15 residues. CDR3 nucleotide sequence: TGTGCCAGCAGCTCACCCCTCAGGGGGGACATTGGCTACACCTTC. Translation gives CASSSPLRGDIGYTF.

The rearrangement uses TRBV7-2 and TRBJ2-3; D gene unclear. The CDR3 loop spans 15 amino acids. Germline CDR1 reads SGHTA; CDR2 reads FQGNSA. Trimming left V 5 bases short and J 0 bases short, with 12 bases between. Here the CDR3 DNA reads TGTGCCAGCAGCCCCGCGCTCCCTAGCACAGATACGCAGTATTTT. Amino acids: CASSPALPSTDTQYF.

For the CDR3, the DNA is TGTGCCAGCAGCTATCGGCAGGGAAATGGCTACACCTTC. Translation gives CASSYRQGNGYTF. The V gene is TRBV2, the J gene TRBJ1-2; tentative D call: TRBD1 (5 bases). The germline CDR1 and CDR2 sequences are SNHLY and FYNNEI. CDR3 size: 13 residues. Trimming cost V 6 bases and J 6 bases, with 14 bases left between them.

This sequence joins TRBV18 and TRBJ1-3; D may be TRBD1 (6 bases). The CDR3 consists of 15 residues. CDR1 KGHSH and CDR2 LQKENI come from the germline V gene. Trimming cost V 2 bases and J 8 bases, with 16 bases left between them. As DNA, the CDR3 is TGTGCCAGCTCACCAGGGCCTACAGGGTCTGACACCATATATTTT. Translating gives CASSPGPTGSDTIYF.

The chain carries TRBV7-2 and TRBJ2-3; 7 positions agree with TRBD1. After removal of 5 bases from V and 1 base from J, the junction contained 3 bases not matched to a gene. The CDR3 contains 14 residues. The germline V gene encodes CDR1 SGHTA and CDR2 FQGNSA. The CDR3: CASSRTGRTDTQYF. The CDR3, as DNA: TGTGCCAGCAGCCGGACAGGACGCACAGATACGCAGTATTTT.

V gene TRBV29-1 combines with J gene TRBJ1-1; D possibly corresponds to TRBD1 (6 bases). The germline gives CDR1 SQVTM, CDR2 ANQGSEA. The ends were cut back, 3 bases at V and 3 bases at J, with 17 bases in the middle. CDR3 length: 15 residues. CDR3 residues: CSVDTSRGADTEAFF. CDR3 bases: TGCAGCGTTGATACGTCAAGGGGGGCCGACACTGAAGCTTTCTTT.